This TCR beta chain was obtained from a study of blood T cell repertoires in COVID-19. Study information: PBMCs, B-cell-depleted T cells, or T cells provided the cDNA or gDNA that made up the material.

The V and J ends lost 2 bases and 3 bases respectively, with 7 bases between them. Germline V gene sequence: CDR1 GTSNPN, CDR2 SVGIG (reference sequence). This CDR3 is 12 amino acids long. Seattle's enrolled individuals joined amid active infection and were then monitored longitudinally. The repertoire was sequenced with immunoSEQ multiplex PCR; TCRdb's copy has only in-frame clones and lacks some. The sample records about 120,000 clones, around 90% being singletons. V is TRBV30 and J is TRBJ1-1; perhaps TRBD1 as D (5 bases). This clonotype originated in a woman in her fifties or sixties with COVID-19, enrolled during active disease. Sequencing was performed on peripheral blood. CDR3 region: CAWSIRDTEAFF. CDR3 DNA sequence: TGTGCCTGGAGTATCAGGGACACTGAAGCTTTCTTT.